The following is a TCR beta chain sequence with its context. This record comes from a study of blood T cell repertoires in COVID-19. Study in general: Researchers got acute and convalescent COVID-19 samples from the United States, Italy and Spain. T cells, B-cell-depleted T cells, or PBMCs provided the cDNA or gDNA that served as material.

The CDR3 has 13 amino acids. Germline CDR1 and CDR2: SGHDN and FVKESK. The V end was cut by 0 bases, the J end by 7 bases, with 9 bases between. How the authors handled the data: Amplification from reference gene primers served as the basis for estimated nucleated cell counts. Profiling relied on immunoSEQ multiplex PCR, and the TCRdb table lists in-frame clones only, not all of them. V and J calls and clone size are copied from that table; D and trimming were computed from the DNA. The sample consists of roughly 70,000 clones, around 82% of them appearing once. This receptor was taken from an older woman with acute or convalescent COVID-19. Sequenced input: peripheral blood. V and J are TRBV14 and TRBJ1-2; D gene ambiguous. This CDR3 reads CASSQDQEGGYTF. As DNA, the CDR3 is TGTGCCAGCAGCCAAGACCAGGAGGGTGGCTACACCTTC.